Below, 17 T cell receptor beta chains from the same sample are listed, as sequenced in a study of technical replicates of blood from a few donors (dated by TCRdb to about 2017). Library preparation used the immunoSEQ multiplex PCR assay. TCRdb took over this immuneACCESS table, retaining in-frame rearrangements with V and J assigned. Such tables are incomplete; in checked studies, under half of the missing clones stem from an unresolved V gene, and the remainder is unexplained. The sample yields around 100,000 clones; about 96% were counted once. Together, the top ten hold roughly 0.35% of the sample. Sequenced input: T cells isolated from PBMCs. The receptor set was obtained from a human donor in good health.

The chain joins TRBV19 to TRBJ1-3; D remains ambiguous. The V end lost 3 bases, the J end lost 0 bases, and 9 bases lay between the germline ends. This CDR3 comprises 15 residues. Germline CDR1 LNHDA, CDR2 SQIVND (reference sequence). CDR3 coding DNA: TGTGCCAGTAGTATTCTAGGCAACTCTGGAAACACCATATATTTT. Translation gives CASSILGNSGNTIYF.

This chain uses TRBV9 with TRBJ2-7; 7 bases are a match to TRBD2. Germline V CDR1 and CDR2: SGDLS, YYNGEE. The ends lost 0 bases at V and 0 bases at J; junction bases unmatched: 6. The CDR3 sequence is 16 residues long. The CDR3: CASSVASGGSSYEQYF. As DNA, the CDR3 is TGTGCCAGCAGCGTAGCTTCGGGGGGAAGCTCCTACGAGCAGTACTTC.

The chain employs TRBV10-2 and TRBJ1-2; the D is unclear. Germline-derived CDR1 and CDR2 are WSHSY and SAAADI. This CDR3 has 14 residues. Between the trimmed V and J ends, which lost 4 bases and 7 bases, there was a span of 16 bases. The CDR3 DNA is TGCGCCAGCAGTGTGTCTGACGGGAAGAGTGGCTACACCTTC. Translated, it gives CASSVSDGKSGYTF.

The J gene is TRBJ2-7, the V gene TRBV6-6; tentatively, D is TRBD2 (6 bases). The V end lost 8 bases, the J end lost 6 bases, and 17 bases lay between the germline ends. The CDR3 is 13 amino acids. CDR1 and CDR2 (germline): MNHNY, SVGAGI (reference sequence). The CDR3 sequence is CASQPRGTPEQYF. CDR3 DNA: TGTGCCAGCCAACCCCGGGGGACTCCCGAGCAGTACTTC.

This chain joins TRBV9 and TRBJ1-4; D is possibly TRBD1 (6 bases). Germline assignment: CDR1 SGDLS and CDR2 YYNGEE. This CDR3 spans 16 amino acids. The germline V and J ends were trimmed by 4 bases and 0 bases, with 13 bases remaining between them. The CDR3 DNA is TGTGCCAGCAGCTCGAACAGGGTTGCAACTAATGAAAAACTGTTTTTT. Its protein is CASSSNRVATNEKLFF.

The CDR3 spells CASSSRTGEAQFF. The CDR3 DNA reads as TGCGCCAGCAGCTCCCGGACAGGCGAGGCCCAGTTCTTC. The gene calls are TRBV5-1 and TRBJ2-1, with 7 nucleotides matching TRBD1. Looked up from germline, CDR1 is SGHRS and CDR2 is YFSETQ. The CDR3 is made up of 13 amino acids. The ends lost 3 bases at V and 13 bases at J; junction bases unmatched: 10.

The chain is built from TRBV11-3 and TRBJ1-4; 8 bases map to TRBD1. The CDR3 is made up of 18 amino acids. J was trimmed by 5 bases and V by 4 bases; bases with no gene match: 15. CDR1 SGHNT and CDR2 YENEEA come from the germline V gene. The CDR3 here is CASSCPGQANRGNEKLFF. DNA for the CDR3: TGTGCCAGCAGCTGCCCGGGACAGGCGAATCGGGGAAATGAAAAACTGTTTTTT.

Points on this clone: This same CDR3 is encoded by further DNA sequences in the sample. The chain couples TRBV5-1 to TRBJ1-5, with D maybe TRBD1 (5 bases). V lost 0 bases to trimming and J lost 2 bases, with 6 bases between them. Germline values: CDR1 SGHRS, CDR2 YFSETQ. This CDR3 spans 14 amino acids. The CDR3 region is CASSLGGGNQPQHF. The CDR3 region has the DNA TGCGCCAGCAGCTTGGGGGGCGGCAATCAGCCCCAGCATTTT.

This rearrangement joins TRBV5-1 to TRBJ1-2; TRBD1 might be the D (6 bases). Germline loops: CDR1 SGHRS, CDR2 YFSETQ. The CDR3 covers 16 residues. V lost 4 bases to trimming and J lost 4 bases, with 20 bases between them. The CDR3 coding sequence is TGCGCCAGCAGCCACGGGGCCCTGGGCAGGGGCTATGGCTACACCTTC. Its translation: CASSHGALGRGYGYTF. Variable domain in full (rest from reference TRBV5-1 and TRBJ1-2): KAGVTQTPRYLIKTRGQQVTLSCSPISGHRSVSWYQQTPGQGLQFLFEYFSETQRNKGNFPGRFSGRQFSNSRSEMNVSTLELGDSALYLCASSHGALGRGYGYTFGSGTRLTVV.

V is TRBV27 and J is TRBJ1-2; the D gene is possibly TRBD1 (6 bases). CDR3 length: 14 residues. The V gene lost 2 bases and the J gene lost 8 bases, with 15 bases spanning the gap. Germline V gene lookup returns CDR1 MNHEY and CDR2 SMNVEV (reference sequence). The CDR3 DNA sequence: TGTGCCAGCAGTTTAAGTCCTCAGGGGTTAGGCTACACCTTC. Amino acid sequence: CASSLSPQGLGYTF.

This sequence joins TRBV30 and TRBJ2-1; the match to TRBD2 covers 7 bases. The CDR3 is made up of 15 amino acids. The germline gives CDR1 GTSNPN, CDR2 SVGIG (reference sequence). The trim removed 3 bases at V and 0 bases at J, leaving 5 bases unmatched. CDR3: CAWSGKRDSYNEQFF. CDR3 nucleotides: TGTGCCTGGAGCGGAAAGCGGGACTCCTACAATGAGCAGTTCTTC.

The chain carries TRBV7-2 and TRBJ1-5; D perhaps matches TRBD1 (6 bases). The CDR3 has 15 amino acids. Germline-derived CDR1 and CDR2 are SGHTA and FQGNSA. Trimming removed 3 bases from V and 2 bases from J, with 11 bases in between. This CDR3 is CASSFLGAGNQPQHF. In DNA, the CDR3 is TGTGCCAGCAGCTTTCTGGGGGCCGGCAATCAGCCCCAGCATTTT.

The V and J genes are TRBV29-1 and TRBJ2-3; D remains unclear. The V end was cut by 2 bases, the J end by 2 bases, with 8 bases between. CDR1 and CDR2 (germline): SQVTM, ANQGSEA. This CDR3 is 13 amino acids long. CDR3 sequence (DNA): TGCAGCGTTGAACATATACTCACAGATACGCAGTATTTT. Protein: CSVEHILTDTQYF.

The CDR3 nucleotides are TGCGCCAGCGGGCAGGGTAGTGGCTACACCTTC. Residues: CASGQGSGYTF. The chain joins TRBV5-1 to TRBJ1-2, with D perhaps matching TRBD1 (5 bases). V shed 7 bases and J shed 7 bases, with 11 bases lying between them. The CDR3 spans 11 residues. Germline V gene data show CDR1 as SGHRS and CDR2 as YFSETQ.

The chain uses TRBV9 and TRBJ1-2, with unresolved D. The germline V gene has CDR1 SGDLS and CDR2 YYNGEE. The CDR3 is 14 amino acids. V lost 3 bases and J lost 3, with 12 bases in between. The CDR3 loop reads CASSALARDYGYTF. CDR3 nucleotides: TGTGCCAGCAGCGCCCTAGCGCGCGACTATGGCTACACCTTC.

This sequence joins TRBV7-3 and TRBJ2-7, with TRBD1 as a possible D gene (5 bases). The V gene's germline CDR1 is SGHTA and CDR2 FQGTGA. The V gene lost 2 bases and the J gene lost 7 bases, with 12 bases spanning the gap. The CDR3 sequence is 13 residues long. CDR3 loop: CASSLAREGEQYF. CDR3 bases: TGTGCCAGCAGCTTAGCCAGGGAAGGGGAGCAGTACTTC.

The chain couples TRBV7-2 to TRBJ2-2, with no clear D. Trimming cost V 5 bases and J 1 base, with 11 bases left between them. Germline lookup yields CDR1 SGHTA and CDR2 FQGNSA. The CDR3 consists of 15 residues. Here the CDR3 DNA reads TGTGCCAGCAGCCTGACGACTGGGAACACCGGGGAGCTGTTTTTT. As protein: CASSLTTGNTGELFF.